This TCR beta chain was retrieved from a study of cytomegalovirus exposure and HLA in healthy donors. Study-wide results and caveats: In a later analysis, DRB1 alleles had the most associated TCRs; HLA-C alleles the fewest. TCR beta chains associated with HLA were, in a later analysis, more clonally expanded than equally common others.

In its sample, this clone was seen a few times. What it recognizes is unknown. The PCR used 60 Vbeta and 13 Jbeta primers. TCRdb's copy holds only in-frame clones and misses some; the assay was immunoSEQ multiplex PCR. The table has around 150,000 clones, over 60% seen once. This CDR3 is 14 amino acids long. Germline CDR1 is LGHNA and CDR2 is YNFKEQ. V was clipped by 4 bases and J by 6 bases, with 13 bases between them. Sequencing was carried out using PBMCs. The origin of this receptor is a man in his forties or fifties in good health and CMV-seropositive. The chain is built from TRBV4-2 and TRBJ2-1; perhaps TRBD2 as D (6 bases). CDR3 sequence (DNA): TGTGCCAGCAGCCTAGAGACTAGGTCCAATGAGCAGTTCTTC. Encoded protein: CASSLETRSNEQFF.